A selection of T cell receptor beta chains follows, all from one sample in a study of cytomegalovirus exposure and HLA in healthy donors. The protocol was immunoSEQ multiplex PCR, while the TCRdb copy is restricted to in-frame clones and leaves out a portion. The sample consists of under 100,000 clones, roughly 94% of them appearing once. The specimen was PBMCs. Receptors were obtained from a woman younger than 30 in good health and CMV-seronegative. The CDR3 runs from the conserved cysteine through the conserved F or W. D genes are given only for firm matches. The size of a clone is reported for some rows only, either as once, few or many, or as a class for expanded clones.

cdr3_aa: CASSHYYTGNQPQHF
cdr3_nt: TGCGCCAGCAGCCATTACTACACCGGCAATCAGCCCCAGCATTTT
clone_size: NA
j_call: TRBJ1-5
d_call: NA
v_call: TRBV4-1

cdr3_aa: CASSLGGQGYGYTF
cdr3_nt: TGCGCCAGCAGCTTGGGGGGACAGGGTTATGGCTACACCTTC
clone_size: NA
j_call: TRBJ1-2
d_call: TRBD1
v_call: TRBV5-1

cdr3_aa: CAISDPTTGGFLGNEKLFF
cdr3_nt: TGTGCCATCAGTGATCCGACAACAGGGGGTTTCCTAGGTAATGAAAAACTGTTTTTT
clone_size: NA
j_call: TRBJ1-4
d_call: TRBD1
v_call: TRBV10-3

cdr3_aa: CASSYPGRDGTGELFF
cdr3_nt: TGTGCCAGCAGTTATCCTGGCAGGGATGGCACCGGGGAGCTGTTTTTT
clone_size: NA
j_call: TRBJ2-2
d_call: NA
v_call: TRBV6-6

cdr3_aa: CASSQDASGRSGTEAFF
cdr3_nt: TGCGCCAGCAGCCAAGATGCCTCCGGCAGGTCGGGGACTGAAGCTTTCTTT
clone_size: NA
j_call: TRBJ1-1
d_call: NA
v_call: TRBV4-3

cdr3_aa: CASSYPGQGATQPQHF
cdr3_nt: TGTGCCAGCAGTTATCCGGGACAGGGGGCGACTCAGCCCCAGCATTTT
clone_size: NA
j_call: TRBJ1-5
d_call: TRBD1
v_call: TRBV6-6

cdr3_aa: CASSVDTGYGYTF
cdr3_nt: TGTGCCAGCAGCGTAGACACAGGCTATGGCTACACCTTC
clone_size: NA
j_call: TRBJ1-2
d_call: NA
v_call: TRBV9

cdr3_aa: CASSYVSSDTQYF
cdr3_nt: TGTGCCAGCAGTTACGTGTCGTCAGATACGCAGTATTTT
clone_size: NA
j_call: TRBJ2-3
d_call: NA
v_call: TRBV6-6

cdr3_aa: CASSFTPGSGNTIYF
cdr3_nt: TGTGCCAGCAGTTTCACTCCAGGCTCTGGAAACACCATATATTTT
clone_size: NA
j_call: TRBJ1-3
d_call: NA
v_call: TRBV28

cdr3_aa: CASSLRGLGTAPFGYTF
cdr3_nt: TGTGCCAGCAGCTTGCGGGGGCTCGGGACAGCCCCTTTTGGCTACACCTTC
clone_size: NA
j_call: TRBJ1-2
d_call: TRBD1
v_call: TRBV5-6

cdr3_aa: CASSLGGEKLFF
cdr3_nt: TGTGCCAGCAGCTTAGGGGGTGAAAAACTGTTTTTT
clone_size: NA
j_call: TRBJ1-4
d_call: NA
v_call: TRBV6-5

cdr3_aa: CASSSRVDGYTF
cdr3_nt: TGTGCCAGCAGTTCCCGCGTGGATGGCTACACCTTC
clone_size: NA
j_call: TRBJ1-2
d_call: NA
v_call: TRBV6-5

cdr3_aa: CASSIAGGPDTQYF
cdr3_nt: TGTGCCAGCAGCATAGCGGGGGGCCCCGATACGCAGTATTTT
clone_size: NA
j_call: TRBJ2-3
d_call: TRBD2
v_call: TRBV9

cdr3_aa: CASSLGGSGRASAGELFF
cdr3_nt: TGTGCCAGCAGCTTGGGGGGTAGCGGGAGGGCCTCGGCCGGGGAGCTGTTTTTT
clone_size: few
j_call: TRBJ2-2
d_call: TRBD2
v_call: TRBV5-4

cdr3_aa: CASSLAVTGWNTEAFF
cdr3_nt: TGTGCCAGCAGCTTAGCCGTGACAGGTTGGAACACTGAAGCTTTCTTT
clone_size: NA
j_call: TRBJ1-1
d_call: NA
v_call: TRBV7-6

cdr3_aa: CASSLGLEQYF
cdr3_nt: TGTGCCAGCAGCTTGGGGCTCGAGCAGTACTTC
clone_size: NA
j_call: TRBJ2-7
d_call: NA
v_call: TRBV5-4

cdr3_aa: CASSIGQGGTDTQYF
cdr3_nt: TGCGCCAGCAGCATTGGACAGGGAGGGACAGATACGCAGTATTTT
clone_size: NA
j_call: TRBJ2-3
d_call: NA
v_call: TRBV5-1

cdr3_aa: CASSHPQREEQFF
cdr3_nt: TGCGCCAGCAGCCACCCCCAGCGGGAAGAGCAGTTCTTC
clone_size: once
j_call: TRBJ2-1
d_call: TRBD2
v_call: TRBV4-1

cdr3_aa: CASRGTENTEAFF
cdr3_nt: TGTGCCAGCAGAGGGACAGAGAACACTGAAGCTTTCTTT
clone_size: NA
j_call: TRBJ1-1
d_call: TRBD1
v_call: TRBV6-4

cdr3_aa: CASSQEGTSGKEEQFF
cdr3_nt: TGCGCCAGCAGCCAAGAAGGGACTAGCGGCAAAGAAGAGCAGTTCTTC
clone_size: NA
j_call: TRBJ2-1
d_call: TRBD2
v_call: TRBV4-3

cdr3_aa: CASSLTESTDTQYF
cdr3_nt: TGTGCCAGCAGCCTGACAGAGAGCACAGATACGCAGTATTTT
clone_size: NA
j_call: TRBJ2-3
d_call: NA
v_call: TRBV7-6

cdr3_aa: CASSRGQPNEKLFF
cdr3_nt: TGTGCCAGCAGCCGGGGACAGCCAAATGAAAAACTGTTTTTT
clone_size: NA
j_call: TRBJ1-4
d_call: TRBD1
v_call: TRBV7-9

cdr3_aa: CASSSVRRDLWGYTF
cdr3_nt: TGTGCCAGCAGCTCTGTACGGCGGGACCTATGGGGCTACACCTTC
clone_size: NA
j_call: TRBJ1-2
d_call: NA
v_call: TRBV11-2

cdr3_aa: CASSFPGQYGYTF
cdr3_nt: TGTGCCAGCAGCTTCCCAGGACAATATGGCTACACCTTC
clone_size: NA
j_call: TRBJ1-2
d_call: NA
v_call: TRBV5-6

cdr3_aa: CASSLIWAGGRSPLHF
cdr3_nt: TGTGCCAGCAGTTTAATTTGGGCAGGGGGTAGATCACCCCTCCACTTT
clone_size: NA
j_call: TRBJ1-6
d_call: TRBD1
v_call: TRBV27

cdr3_aa: CSVELPSTYEQYF
cdr3_nt: TGCAGCGTTGAACTCCCGAGCACCTACGAGCAGTACTTC
clone_size: NA
j_call: TRBJ2-7
d_call: NA
v_call: TRBV29-1

cdr3_aa: CASSLGGATEAFF
cdr3_nt: TGTGCCAGCAGCTTGGGTGGGGCCACTGAAGCTTTCTTT
clone_size: NA
j_call: TRBJ1-1
d_call: NA
v_call: TRBV5-6

cdr3_aa: CASSQDTLERNYGYTF
cdr3_nt: TGCGCCAGCAGCCAAGATACCCTAGAAAGAAACTATGGCTACACCTTC
clone_size: once
j_call: TRBJ1-2
d_call: NA
v_call: TRBV4-1

cdr3_aa: CASGISSGIYGYTF
cdr3_nt: TGTGCTAGTGGTATATCATCAGGAATCTATGGCTACACCTTC
clone_size: NA
j_call: TRBJ1-2
d_call: NA
v_call: TRBV12-5

cdr3_aa: CASSLGWAGGRKDTQYF
cdr3_nt: TGTGCCAGCAGCTTGGGGTGGGCGGGGGGCCGCAAAGATACGCAGTATTTT
clone_size: NA
j_call: TRBJ2-3
d_call: TRBD2
v_call: TRBV7-2

cdr3_aa: CASSIYEQYF
cdr3_nt: TGCGCCAGCAGCATCTACGAGCAGTACTTC
clone_size: once
j_call: TRBJ2-7
d_call: NA
v_call: TRBV10-1

cdr3_aa: CASKQVIYEQYF
cdr3_nt: TGTGCCAGTAAGCAGGTTATTTACGAGCAGTACTTC
clone_size: NA
j_call: TRBJ2-7
d_call: NA
v_call: TRBV19

cdr3_aa: CSAGTGMNTEAFF
cdr3_nt: TGCAGCGCCGGGACAGGTATGAACACTGAAGCTTTCTTT
clone_size: NA
j_call: TRBJ1-1
d_call: TRBD1
v_call: TRBV29-1